This TCR beta chain was retrieved from a study of blood T cell repertoires in COVID-19 (dated by TCRdb to 2019 to 2021). The study in broad terms: Collaborator samples came from the United States, Italy and Spain and covered acute and convalescent phases of COVID-19. Where HLA class I and class II types were available, the types were taken from metadata supplied by the sample provider, not from assay-based typing. A freely available public database, intended as a resource for researchers studying the immune response to SARS-CoV-2, is where the repertoires were released. The prospective study material was composed of cDNA or gDNA derived from T cells, B-cell-depleted T cells, or PBMCs. Deeply sampled blood TCRbeta repertoires from subjects exposed to, actively infected with, or recovered from COVID-19 were included in the dataset. The sample metadata nearly always contained a de-identified subject ID, COVID-19 status, age in years and sex. Samples came from the ongoing ImmuneRACE study (first 160 participants) plus 1,254 subjects from 6 global collaborators.

The CDR3, from cysteine to phenylalanine, totals 19 residues. Only CDR3 DNA is held: 57 bases, read in frame from base 1. CDR1 and CDR2 were assigned from the germline V gene (reference sequence) as SEHNR and FQNEAQ. At the junction V is shortened by 3 bases and J by 1 base, with 24 bases in between. Broader findings and caveats from the paper: The amount of clinical and demographic metadata varied by source and participant and was provided uncurated.

Collaborating institutions collected whole blood in K2EDTA tubes following their own protocols. For TCRbeta analysis, collaborator samples were shipped as frozen whole blood, as isolated PBMCs, or as DNA extracted from either sample type. TCRbeta CDR3 regions were amplified from genomic DNA using the immunoSEQ Assay, a bias-controlled multiplex PCR. Concerning the study's data processing: Within the assay, amplification of reference gene primers was used to estimate how many nucleated cells each sample contained. To quantify the absolute abundance of each unique TCRbeta CDR3 rearrangement, sequence reads were collapsed and filtered. For each sample, productive Simpson clonality was calculated by taking the square root of Simpson's diversity index across productive rearrangements. In its TCRdb copy, this immuneACCESS table keeps in-frame sequences only and misses some clones. Where compared with another copy, unresolved V genes explain less than half of these, and the others have no known cause. V and J calls and clone size are copied from that table; D and trimming were computed from the DNA. The table for this sample lists around 50,000 clones; 89% of them were counted only once. The ten biggest clones cover more than 2% of the sample.

As regards this clone: Its cognate antigen has yet to be identified. It has no much larger one-base neighbor in the sample; base qualities were not kept.

The sequenced sample consisted of peripheral blood. In this chain, TRBV7-9 is recombined with TRBJ2-5, with a tentative D gene TRBD1 over 6 matching bases. The origin of this receptor is a human donor in a cohort sampled during active COVID-19. The CDR3 is CASSFGGFLVDSLQETQYF. The nucleotide sequence is TGTGCCAGCAGCTTTGGTGGTTTTCTAGTGGACAGTCTCCAAGAGACCCAGTACTTC.